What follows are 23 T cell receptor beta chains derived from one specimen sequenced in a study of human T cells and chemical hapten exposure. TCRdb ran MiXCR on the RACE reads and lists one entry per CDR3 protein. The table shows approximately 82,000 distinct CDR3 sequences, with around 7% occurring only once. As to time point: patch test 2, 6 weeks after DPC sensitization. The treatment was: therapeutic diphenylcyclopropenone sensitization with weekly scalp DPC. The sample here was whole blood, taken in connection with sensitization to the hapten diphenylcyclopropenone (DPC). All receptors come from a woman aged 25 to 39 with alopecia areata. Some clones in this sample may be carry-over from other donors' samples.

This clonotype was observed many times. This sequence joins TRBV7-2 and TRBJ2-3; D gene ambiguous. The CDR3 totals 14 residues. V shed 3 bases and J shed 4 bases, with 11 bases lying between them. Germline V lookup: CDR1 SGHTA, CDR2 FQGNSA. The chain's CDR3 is CASSFNREADTQYF. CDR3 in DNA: TGTGCCAGCAGCTTTAACAGAGAAGCAGATACGCAGTATTTT.

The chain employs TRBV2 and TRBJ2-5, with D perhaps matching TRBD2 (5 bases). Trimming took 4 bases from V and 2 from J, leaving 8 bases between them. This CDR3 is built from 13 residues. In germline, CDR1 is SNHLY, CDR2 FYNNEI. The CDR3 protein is CASSAWRQETQYF. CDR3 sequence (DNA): TGTGCCAGCAGTGCTTGGAGGCAAGAGACCCAGTACTTC.

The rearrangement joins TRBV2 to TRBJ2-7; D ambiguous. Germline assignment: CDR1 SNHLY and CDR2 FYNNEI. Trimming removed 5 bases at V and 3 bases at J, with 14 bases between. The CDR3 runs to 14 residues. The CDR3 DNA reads TGTGCCAGCAGTCCCCCCGGGCCCTACTACGAGCAGTACTTC. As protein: CASSPPGPYYEQYF.

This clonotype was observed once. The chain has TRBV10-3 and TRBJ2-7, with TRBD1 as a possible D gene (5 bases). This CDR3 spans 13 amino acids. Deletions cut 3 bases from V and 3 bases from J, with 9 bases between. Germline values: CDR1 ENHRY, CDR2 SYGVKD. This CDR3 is CAISDRVSYEQYF. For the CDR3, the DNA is TGTGCCATCAGTGACAGGGTTAGCTACGAGCAGTACTTC.

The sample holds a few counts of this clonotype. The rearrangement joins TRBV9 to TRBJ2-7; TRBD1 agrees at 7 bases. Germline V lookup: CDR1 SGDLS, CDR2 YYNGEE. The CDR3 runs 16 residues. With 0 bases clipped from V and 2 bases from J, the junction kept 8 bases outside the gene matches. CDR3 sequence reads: CASSVAPGRGTYEQYF. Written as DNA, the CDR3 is TGTGCCAGCAGCGTAGCTCCGGGCAGGGGGACCTACGAGCAGTACTTC. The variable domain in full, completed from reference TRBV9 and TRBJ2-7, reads DSGVTQTPKHLITATGQRVTLRCSPRSGDLSVYWYQQSLDQGLQFLIQYYNGEERAKGNILERFSAQQFPDLHSELNLSSLELGDSALYFCASSVAPGRGTYEQYFGPGTRLTVT.

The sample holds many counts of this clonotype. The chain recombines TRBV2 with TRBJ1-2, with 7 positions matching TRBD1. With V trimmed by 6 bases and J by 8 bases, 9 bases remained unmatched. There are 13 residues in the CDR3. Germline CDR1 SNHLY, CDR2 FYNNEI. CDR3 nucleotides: TGTGCCAGCAGGGTACAGGGGATCGGGGGCTACACCTTC. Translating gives CASRVQGIGGYTF.

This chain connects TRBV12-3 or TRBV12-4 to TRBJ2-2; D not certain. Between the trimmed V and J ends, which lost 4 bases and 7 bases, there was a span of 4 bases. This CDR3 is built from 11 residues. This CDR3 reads CASSWSGELFF. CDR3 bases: TGTGCCAGCAGTTGGAGCGGGGAGCTGTTTTTT.

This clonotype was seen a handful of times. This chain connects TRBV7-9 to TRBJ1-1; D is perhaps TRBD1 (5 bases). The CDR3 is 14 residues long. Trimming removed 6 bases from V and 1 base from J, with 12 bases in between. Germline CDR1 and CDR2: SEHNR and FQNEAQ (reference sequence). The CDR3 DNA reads TGTGCCAGCAGTCGGGACTCCAAGAACACTGAAGCTTTCTTT. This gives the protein CASSRDSKNTEAFF.

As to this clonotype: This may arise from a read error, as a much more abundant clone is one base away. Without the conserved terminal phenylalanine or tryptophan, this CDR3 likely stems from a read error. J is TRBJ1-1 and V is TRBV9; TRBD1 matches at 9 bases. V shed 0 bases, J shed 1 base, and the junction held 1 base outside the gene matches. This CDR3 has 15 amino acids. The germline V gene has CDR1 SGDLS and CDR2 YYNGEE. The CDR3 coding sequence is TGTGCCAGCAGCGTAGAGGGACAGGGGAACACTGAAGCTTTCTTG. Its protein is CASSVEGQGNTEAFL.

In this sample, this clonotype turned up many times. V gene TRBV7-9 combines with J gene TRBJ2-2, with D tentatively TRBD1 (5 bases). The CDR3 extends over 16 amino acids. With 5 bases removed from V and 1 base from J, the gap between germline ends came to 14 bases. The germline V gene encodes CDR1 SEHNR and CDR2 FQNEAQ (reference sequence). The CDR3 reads CASSQGRTQNTGELFF. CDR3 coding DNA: TGTGCCAGCAGCCAAGGGCGGACACAGAACACCGGGGAGCTGTTTTTT.

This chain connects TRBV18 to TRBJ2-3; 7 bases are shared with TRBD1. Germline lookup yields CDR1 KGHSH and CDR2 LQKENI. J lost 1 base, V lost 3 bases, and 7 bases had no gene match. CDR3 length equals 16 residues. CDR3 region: CASSPARQGGTDTQYF. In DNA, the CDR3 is TGTGCCAGCTCACCGGCGAGACAGGGTGGCACAGATACGCAGTATTTT.

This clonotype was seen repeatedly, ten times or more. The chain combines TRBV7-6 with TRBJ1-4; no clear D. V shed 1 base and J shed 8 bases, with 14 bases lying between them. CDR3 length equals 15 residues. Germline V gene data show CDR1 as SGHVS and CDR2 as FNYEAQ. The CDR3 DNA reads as TGTGCCAGCAGCTTAGGGATCCAGGCGGGGGAAAAACTGTTTTTT. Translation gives CASSLGIQAGEKLFF.

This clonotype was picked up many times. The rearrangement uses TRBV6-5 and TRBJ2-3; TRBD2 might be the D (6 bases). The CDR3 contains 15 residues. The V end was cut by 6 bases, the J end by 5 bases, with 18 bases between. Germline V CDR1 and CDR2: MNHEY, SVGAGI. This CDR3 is CASSIGTPGLDTQYF. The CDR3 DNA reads TGTGCCAGCAGCATAGGGACTCCCGGTTTAGATACGCAGTATTTT.

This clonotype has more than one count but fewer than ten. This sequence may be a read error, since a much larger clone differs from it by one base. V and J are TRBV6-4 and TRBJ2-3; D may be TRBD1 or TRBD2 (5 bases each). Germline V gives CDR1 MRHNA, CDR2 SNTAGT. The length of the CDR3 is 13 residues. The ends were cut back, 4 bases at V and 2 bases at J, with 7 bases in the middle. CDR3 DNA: TGTGCCAGCAGTGTGGGGACCACAGATACGCAGTATTTT. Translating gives CASSVGTTDTQYF.

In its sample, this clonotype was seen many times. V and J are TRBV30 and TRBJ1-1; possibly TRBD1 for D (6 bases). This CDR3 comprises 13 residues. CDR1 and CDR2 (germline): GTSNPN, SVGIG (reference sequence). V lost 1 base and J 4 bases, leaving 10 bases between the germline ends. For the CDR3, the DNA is TGTGCCTGGAGTGCCACAGGGTCCACTGAAGCTTTCTTT. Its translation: CAWSATGSTEAFF.

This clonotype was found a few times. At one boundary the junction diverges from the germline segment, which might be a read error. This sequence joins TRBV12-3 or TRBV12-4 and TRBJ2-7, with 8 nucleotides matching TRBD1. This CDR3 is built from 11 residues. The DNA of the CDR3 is TGTGCCAGCAGTTCGGGACAGGCTTATGGCTTC. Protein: CASSSGQAYGF.

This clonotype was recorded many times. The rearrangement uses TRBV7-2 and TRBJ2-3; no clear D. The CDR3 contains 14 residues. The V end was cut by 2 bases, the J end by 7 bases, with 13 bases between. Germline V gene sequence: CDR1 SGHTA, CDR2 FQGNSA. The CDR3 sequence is CASSLTPLPNTQYF. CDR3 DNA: TGTGCCAGCAGCTTAACGCCCCTACCGAATACGCAGTATTTT.

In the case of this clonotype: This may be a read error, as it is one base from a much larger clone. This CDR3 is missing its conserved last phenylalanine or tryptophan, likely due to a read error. In nucleotides, the CDR3 is TGTGCCACCTCCGGGACAGGGTCAACAGATACGCAGTATATT. This codes for CATSGTGSTDTQYI. This rearrangement joins TRBV6-5 to TRBJ2-3; 9 bases align to TRBD1. V shed 10 bases and J 3 bases; nucleotides not matched to a gene: 8. The V gene's germline CDR1 is MNHEY and CDR2 SVGAGI. The CDR3 sequence is 14 residues long.

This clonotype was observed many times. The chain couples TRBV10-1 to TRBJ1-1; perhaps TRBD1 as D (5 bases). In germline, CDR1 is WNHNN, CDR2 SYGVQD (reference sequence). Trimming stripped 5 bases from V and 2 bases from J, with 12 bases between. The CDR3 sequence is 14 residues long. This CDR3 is CASSNAGRNTEAFF. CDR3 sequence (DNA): TGCGCCAGCAGTAATGCAGGGCGAAACACTGAAGCTTTCTTT.

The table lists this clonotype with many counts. The CDR3 protein is CSARLRTDYEQYF. The CDR3 nucleotides read TGCAGTGCTAGACTACGGACGGATTACGAGCAGTACTTC. V is TRBV20-1 and J is TRBJ2-7, with no clear D. This CDR3 has 13 residues. The germline CDR1 and CDR2 sequences are DFQATT and SNEGSKA (reference sequence). V was trimmed by 2 bases and J by 4 bases, leaving 12 bases between them.

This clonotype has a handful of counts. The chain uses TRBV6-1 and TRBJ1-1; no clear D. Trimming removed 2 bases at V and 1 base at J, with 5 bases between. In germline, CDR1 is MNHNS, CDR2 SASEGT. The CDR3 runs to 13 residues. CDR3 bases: TGTGCCAGCAGTGAACGGTGGAACACTGAAGCTTTCTTT. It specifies CASSERWNTEAFF.

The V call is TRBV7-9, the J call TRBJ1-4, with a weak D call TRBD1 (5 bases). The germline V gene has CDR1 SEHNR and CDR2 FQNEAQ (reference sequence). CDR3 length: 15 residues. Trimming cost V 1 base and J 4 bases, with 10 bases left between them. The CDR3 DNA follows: TGTGCCAGCAGCTTAGACAGGCGACATAATGAAAAACTGTTTTTT. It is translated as CASSLDRRHNEKLFF.

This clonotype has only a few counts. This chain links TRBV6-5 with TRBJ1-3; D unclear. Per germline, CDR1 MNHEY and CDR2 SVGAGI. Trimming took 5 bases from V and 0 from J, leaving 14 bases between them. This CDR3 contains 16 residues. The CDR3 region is CASSPLEGRSGNTIYF. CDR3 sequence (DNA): TGTGCCAGCAGTCCCCTTGAGGGCCGCTCTGGAAACACCATATATTTT.